Presented here are 21 T cell receptor beta chains from one specimen sequenced in a study of blood T cells in healthy people across ages. The authors ran a second PCR of roughly 6 to 12 cycles using a sample-barcoded 5' primer and a J-beta primer mix. TCRdb reanalysed the 5' RACE reads using MiXCR and keeps one entry per CDR3 protein. The table shows about 1 million distinct CDR3 sequences, with 40% to 55% occurring only once. The sequenced material came from blood. These receptor sequences come from a woman aged 55-69 years in good health.

This clonotype has a handful of counts. J is TRBJ2-1 and V is TRBV4-1; no firm D call. The ends were cut back, 0 bases at V and 0 bases at J, with 6 bases in the middle. The CDR3 is made up of 15 amino acids. Germline-derived CDR1 and CDR2 are MGHRA and YSYEKL. CDR3 residues: CASSQDPLSYNEQFF. The CDR3 coding sequence is TGCGCCAGCAGCCAAGACCCGCTCTCCTACAATGAGCAGTTCTTC.

V gene TRBV29-1 combines with J gene TRBJ1-2, with D possibly being TRBD1 (5 bases). The V gene's germline CDR1 is SQVTM and CDR2 ANQGSEA. The CDR3 has 14 residues. The ends were cut back, 6 bases at V and 2 bases at J, with 16 bases in the middle. The CDR3 DNA follows: TGCAGCGTGACAAAATCAGGGAAGAACTATGGCTACACCTTC. It yields the protein CSVTKSGKNYGYTF.

The chain employs TRBV11-2 and TRBJ2-4, with 10 bases matching TRBD2. The V and J ends lost 1 base and 13 bases, in that order; junction bases with no gene match: 10. CDR1 is SGHAT, CDR2 FQNNGV, per germline. The length of the CDR3 is 15 residues. The CDR3 region is CASSLVRVAGGEQYF. The CDR3 DNA reads as TGTGCCAGCAGCTTAGTACGAGTAGCGGGAGGAGAGCAGTACTTC.

This sequence joins TRBV6-6 and TRBJ1-1; no firm D call. The CDR3 has 13 amino acids. V gave up 7 bases and J gave up 1 base, with 10 bases separating them. Germline assignment: CDR1 MNHNY and CDR2 SVGAGI (reference sequence). This CDR3 is CASIAPGNTEAFF. The DNA for the CDR3 is TGTGCCAGCATCGCCCCCGGGAACACTGAAGCTTTCTTT.

This clonotype came up a few times. The chain combines TRBV2 with TRBJ2-1; 7 nucleotides line up with TRBD1. The J segment lost 14 bases and the V segment lost 4 bases, leaving 2 bases of the junction unmatched. Germline V CDR1 and CDR2: SNHLY, FYNNEI. The CDR3 has 10 amino acids. CDR3 sequence: CASSAGQKFF. CDR3 in DNA: TGTGCCAGCAGTGCGGGACAGAAGTTCTTC.

The chain couples TRBV20-1 to TRBJ2-1; 7 bases are a match to TRBD2. The CDR3 is 16 residues long. Per the germline V gene, CDR1 is DFQATT and CDR2 is SNEGSKA (reference sequence). V shed 0 bases, J shed 1 base, and the junction held 6 bases outside the gene matches. The CDR3 sequence is CSARDRAGVSYNEQFF. CDR3 nucleotide sequence: TGCAGTGCTAGAGATCGGGCGGGAGTTTCCTACAATGAGCAGTTCTTC.

This clonotype was counted only a few times. An end of the junction does not agree with germline; a read error may underlie this. The rearrangement uses TRBV5-1 and TRBJ2-3; 9 nucleotides match TRBD2. The length of the CDR3 is 15 residues. CDR1 and CDR2 (germline): SGHRS, YFSETQ. CDR3 in amino acids: CASSLSGTSSDMQYF. In DNA, the CDR3 is TGCGCCAGCAGCTTGAGTGGGACTAGCTCAGATATGCAGTATTTT.

CDR3 sequence: CASSRRQGVDIQYF. The DNA of the CDR3 is TGTGCCAGCAGCCGGCGACAGGGCGTGGACATTCAGTACTTC. The chain combines TRBV3-1 with TRBJ2-4; 7 bases agree with TRBD1. Germline trimming cut 4 bases from V and 8 bases from J; bases unmatched to any gene: 8. The CDR3 consists of 14 residues. CDR1 is LGHDT, CDR2 YNNKEL, per germline (reference sequence).

This clonotype was detected only once. This clone may be a read error of a much larger clone one base away. The rearrangement links TRBV5-6 to TRBJ2-4, with D possibly matching TRBD2 (6 bases). The DNA end lines up better with TRBJ2-5; the J call may be wrong. The CDR3 has 15 amino acids. The germline V gene encodes CDR1 SGHDT and CDR2 YYEEEE. In DNA, the CDR3 is TGTGCCAGCAGCTTGTCCTCAGGGAGGTGGGAGACCCAGTACTTC. Protein product: CASSLSSGRWETQYF.

The rearrangement uses TRBV15 and TRBJ2-4, with D tentatively TRBD2 (6 bases). From germline, CDR1 is LNHNV and CDR2 YYDKDF (reference sequence). CDR3 size: 19 residues. Between the trimmed V and J ends, which lost 1 base and 3 bases, there was a span of 22 bases. CDR3 DNA: TGTGCCACCAGCAGAGTTACTTGGGGGGTAGGAAAAGTCAAAAACATTCAGTACTTC. Its translation: CATSRVTWGVGKVKNIQYF.

V gene TRBV4-2 combines with J gene TRBJ2-5; 10 bases are shared with TRBD2. The J call may be incorrect, as the DNA end agrees better with TRBJ2-7. CDR1 and CDR2 (germline): LGHNA, YNFKEQ. The CDR3 is 15 amino acids. CDR3 loop: CASSQFGTSVDEQYF. The CDR3, as DNA: TGTGCCAGCAGCCAGTTCGGGACTAGCGTCGACGAGCAGTACTTC.

This clonotype was counted between two and nine times. The V and J genes are TRBV21-1 and TRBJ2-5; the table names TRBD1, a call not compared with the DNA. TRBV21-1 is a pseudogene locus. The CDR3 has 14 amino acids. The CDR3 coding sequence is TGTGCCAGCAGCAATGAGACAGACCAAGAGACCCAGTACTTC. This translates into CASSNETDQETQYF.

This clonotype occurred a few times. The CDR3 here is CASSELGIASYEQYF. The CDR3 coding sequence is TGTGCCAGCAGTGAATTAGGCATCGCCTCCTACGAGCAGTACTTC. V usage is TRBV6-1 and J usage is TRBJ2-7; the D is unclear. Germline CDR1 MNHNS, CDR2 SASEGT. Trimming stripped 2 bases from V and 0 bases from J, with 11 bases between. This CDR3 region has 15 residues.

CDR3: CASRNGGSYEAFF. The CDR3, as DNA: TGTGCCAGCAGGAACGGGGGCTCCTATGAAGCTTTCTTT. The V and J genes are TRBV28 and TRBJ1-1, with D possibly being TRBD1 (6 bases). The CDR3 spans 13 residues. From germline, CDR1 is MDHEN and CDR2 SYDVKM. Deletions cut 6 bases from V and 7 bases from J, with 15 bases between.

In its sample, this clonotype was seen many times. The chain links TRBV28 to TRBJ1-1, with TRBD1 identical over 8 bases. The CDR3 is made up of 15 amino acids. J was trimmed by 10 bases and V by 6 bases; bases with no gene match: 16. Germline lookup yields CDR1 MDHEN and CDR2 SYDVKM. The CDR3 sequence is CASRPGQVPFFGAFF. CDR3 nucleotides: TGTGCCAGCAGACCGGGACAGGTACCTTTCTTCGGAGCTTTCTTT. Based on the CDR3 plus reference TRBV28 and TRBJ1-1, the full variable domain is DVKVTQSSRYLVKRTGEKVFLECVQDMDHENMFWYRQDPGLGLRLIYFSYDVKMKEKGDIPEGYSVSREKKERFSLILESASTNQTSMYLCASRPGQVPFFGAFFGQGTRLTVV.

The J gene is TRBJ2-7, the V gene TRBV27; 12 bases match TRBD2. The CDR3 extends over 17 amino acids. V shed 7 bases and J 6 bases; nucleotides not matched to a gene: 16. Germline assignment: CDR1 MNHEY and CDR2 SMNVEV (reference sequence). CDR3 nucleotide sequence: TGTGCCAGCATACGGCTAGCGGGAGGGCCCTTGTCAGGCGAGCAGTACTTC. Translated, it gives CASIRLAGGPLSGEQYF.

The J gene is TRBJ2-1, the V gene TRBV12-3 or TRBV12-4; TRBD2 matches at 13 bases. V shed 11 bases, J shed 6 bases, and the junction held 4 bases outside the gene matches. This CDR3 spans 13 amino acids. The CDR3 DNA sequence: TGTGCCGTGGGACTAGCGGGAAGCAATGAGCAGTTCTTC. Translated, it gives CAVGLAGSNEQFF.

DNA for the CDR3: TGTGCCAGCAGTTACTCGGGAGTCGAACGAGGTCCCTCCTACAATGAGCAGTTCTTC. Protein product: CASSYSGVERGPSYNEQFF. This sequence joins TRBV6-5 and TRBJ2-1; D is possibly TRBD2 (5 bases). CDR3 size: 19 residues. V was trimmed by 0 bases and J by 0 bases, leaving 18 bases between them. CDR1 is MNHEY and CDR2 is SVGAGI in the germline V gene.

The CDR3 DNA sequence: TGTGCCAGCAGTGTGGGGCAGGGCCCGAACACTGAAGCTTTCTTT. It codes for CASSVGQGPNTEAFF. V gene TRBV27 combines with J gene TRBJ1-1; D perhaps matches TRBD1 (5 bases). Germline V gene data show CDR1 as MNHEY and CDR2 as SMNVEV (reference sequence). The CDR3 is 15 amino acids. Trimming stripped 5 bases from V and 1 base from J, with 14 bases between.

The sample holds a few counts of this clonotype. The chain carries TRBV7-8 and TRBJ2-7; D might be TRBD1 or TRBD2, each matching 5 bases. The CDR3 sequence is 15 residues long. Germline V lookup: CDR1 SGHVS, CDR2 FQNEAQ. V was clipped by 2 bases and J by 7 bases, with 18 bases between them. CDR3 nucleotide sequence: TGTGCCAGCAGCTTAACGACGATGGGGGAGTTTGAGCAGTACTTC. Encoded protein: CASSLTTMGEFEQYF.

This chain links TRBV12-3 or TRBV12-4 with TRBJ1-1, with D perhaps TRBD1 (5 bases). The CDR3 has 14 amino acids. V was pared by 8 bases and J by 1 base, with 14 bases between. The DNA for the CDR3 is TGTGCCAGCTGGGGGGGTCGGGGGAACACTGAAGCTTTCTTT. Protein product: CASWGGRGNTEAFF.